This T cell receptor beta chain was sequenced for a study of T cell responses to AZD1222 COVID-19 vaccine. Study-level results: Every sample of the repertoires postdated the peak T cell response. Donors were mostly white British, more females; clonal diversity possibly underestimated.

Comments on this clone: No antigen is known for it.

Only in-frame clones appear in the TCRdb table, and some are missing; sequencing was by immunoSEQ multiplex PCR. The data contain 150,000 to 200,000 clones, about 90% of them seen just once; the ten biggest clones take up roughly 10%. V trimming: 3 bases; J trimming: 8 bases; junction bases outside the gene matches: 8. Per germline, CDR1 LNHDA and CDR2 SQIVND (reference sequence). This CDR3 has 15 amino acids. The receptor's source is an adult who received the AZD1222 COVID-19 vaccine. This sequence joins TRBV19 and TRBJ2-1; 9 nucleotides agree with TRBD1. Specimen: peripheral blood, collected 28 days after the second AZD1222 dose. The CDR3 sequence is CASSMRGTGLYEQFF. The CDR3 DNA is TGTGCCAGTAGTATGAGAGGGACAGGGTTATATGAGCAGTTCTTC.